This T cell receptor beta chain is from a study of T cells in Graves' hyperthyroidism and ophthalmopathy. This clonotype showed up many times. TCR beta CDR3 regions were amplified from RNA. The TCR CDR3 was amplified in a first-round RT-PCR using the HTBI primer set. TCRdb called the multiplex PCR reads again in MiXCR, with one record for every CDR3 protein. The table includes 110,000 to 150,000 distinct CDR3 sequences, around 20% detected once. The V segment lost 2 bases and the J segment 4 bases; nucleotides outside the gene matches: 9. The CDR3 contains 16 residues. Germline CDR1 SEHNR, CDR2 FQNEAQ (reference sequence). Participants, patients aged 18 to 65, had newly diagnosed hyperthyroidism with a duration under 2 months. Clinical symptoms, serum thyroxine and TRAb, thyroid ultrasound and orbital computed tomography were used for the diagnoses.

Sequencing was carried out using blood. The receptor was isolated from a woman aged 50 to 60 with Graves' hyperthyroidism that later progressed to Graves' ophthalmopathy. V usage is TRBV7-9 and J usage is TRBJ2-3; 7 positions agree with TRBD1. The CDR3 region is CASSLPTPTGADTQYF. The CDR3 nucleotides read TGTGCCAGCAGCTTACCGACCCCCACAGGGGCAGATACGCAGTATTTT.